One sample yielded the 32 T cell receptor beta chains listed below, sequenced in a study of blood T cell repertoires in COVID-19 (dated by TCRdb to the early 2020s). The receptor library was made with the immunoSEQ multiplex PCR assay. TCRdb retrieved this table from immuneACCESS and kept in-frame rearrangements only. Not all clones are present; in checked studies, unresolved V genes account for under half, and no reason is known for the remainder. Here the sample has some 270,000 clones; roughly four fifths occur a single time. The ten biggest clones cover approximately 14% of the sample. Sequencing was performed on peripheral blood. Every receptor here comes from a person aged 70 to 85 with COVID-19, enrolled during active disease.

This clone was seen once. The rearrangement links TRBV19 to TRBJ2-1, with D maybe TRBD2 (6 bases). The germline V gene encodes CDR1 LNHDA and CDR2 SQIVND (reference sequence). Trimming cost V 3 bases and J 0 bases, with 9 bases left between them. CDR3 length equals 15 residues. CDR3 sequence reads: CASSISGSSYNEQFF. DNA for the CDR3: TGTGCCAGTAGTATTAGCGGTAGCTCCTACAATGAGCAGTTCTTC. Looking up the rest from reference TRBV19 and TRBJ2-1 gives the full variable domain: DGGITQSPKYLFRKEGQNVTLSCEQNLNHDAMYWYRQDPGQGLRLIYYSQIVNDFQKGDIAEGYSVSREKKESFPLTVTSAQKNPTAFYLCASSISGSSYNEQFFGPGTRLTVL.

The chain recombines TRBV4-3 with TRBJ1-3; D uncertain. The CDR3 has 15 residues. Between the trimmed V and J ends, which lost 0 bases and 0 bases, there was a span of 6 bases. From germline, CDR1 is LGHNA and CDR2 YSLEER. The CDR3 DNA follows: TGCGCCAGCAGCCAAGAGTCGAGCTCTGGAAACACCATATATTTT. This codes for CASSQESSSGNTIYF.

The chain combines TRBV7-4 with TRBJ1-1; D may be TRBD1 (5 bases). Looked up from germline, CDR1 is SGHVT and CDR2 is SQSDAQ. The germline V and J ends were trimmed by 4 bases and 5 bases, with 32 bases remaining between them. This CDR3 contains 20 residues. In nucleotides, the CDR3 is TGTGCCAGCAGCTCTTATCGGACCGACAGACAAGCACTATGCGGTACTGAAGCTTTCTTT. Its protein product is CASSSYRTDRQALCGTEAFF. Full variable domain (remainder filled in from reference TRBV7-4 and TRBJ1-1): GAGVSQSPRYKVAKRGRDVALRCDSISGHVTLYWYRQTLGQGSEVLTYSQSDAQRDKSGRPSGRFSAERPERSVSTLKIQRTEQGDSAVYLCASSSYRTDRQALCGTEAFFGQGTRLTVV.

The rearrangement uses TRBV25-1 and TRBJ2-2; TRBD1 matches at 7 bases. CDR1 is MGHDK, CDR2 SYGVNS, per germline. V shed 6 bases, J shed 2 bases, and the junction held 3 bases outside the gene matches. The CDR3 consists of 14 residues. The CDR3 DNA sequence: TGTGCCAGCAGAAGGGACAGTAACACCGGGGAGCTGTTTTTT. This gives the protein CASRRDSNTGELFF.

The chain couples TRBV6-5 to TRBJ1-4, with D unclear. The germline CDR1 and CDR2 sequences are MNHEY and SVGAGI. With 2 bases removed from V and 6 bases from J, the gap between germline ends came to 16 bases. This CDR3 has 16 residues. As DNA, the CDR3 is TGTGCCAGCAGTTACGATACTTGGAGAGCGGATGAAAAACTGTTTTTT. This encodes CASSYDTWRADEKLFF.

This chain joins TRBV27 and TRBJ2-3; tentative D call: TRBD2 (5 bases). V was shortened by 2 bases and J by 6 bases, with 18 bases between the two germline ends. The CDR3 consists of 16 residues. In germline, CDR1 is MNHEY, CDR2 SMNVEV (reference sequence). CDR3 loop: CASSLERRERADTQYF. Written as DNA, the CDR3 is TGTGCCAGCAGTTTAGAACGCCGGGAACGGGCGGATACGCAGTATTTT.

The chain recombines TRBV19 with TRBJ1-1; 9 nucleotides align to TRBD1. The CDR3 length is 16 residues. Trimming at V came to 4 bases and at J to 3 bases, leaving 9 bases not matched to a gene. CDR1 LNHDA and CDR2 SQIVND come from the germline V gene (reference sequence). CDR3 sequence (DNA): TGTGCCAGTAGTAATACCGGGACAGGGTATGACACTGAAGCTTTCTTT. Protein: CASSNTGTGYDTEAFF.

J is TRBJ1-1 and V is TRBV5-4, with D possibly matching TRBD1 (5 bases). Between the trimmed V and J ends, which lost 4 bases and 1 base, there was a span of 14 bases. The CDR3 consists of 15 residues. CDR1 and CDR2 (germline): SGHNT, YYREEE (reference sequence). The CDR3 protein is CASSPARQTNTEAFF. The CDR3 DNA sequence: TGTGCCAGCAGCCCGGCGAGACAGACGAACACTGAAGCTTTCTTT.

The gene calls are TRBV7-8 and TRBJ2-3, with TRBD1 identical over 9 bases. Germline lookup yields CDR1 SGHVS and CDR2 FQNEAQ. Germline trimming cut 6 bases from V and 6 bases from J; bases unmatched to any gene: 10. CDR3 length: 15 residues. The CDR3 here is CASRSRGTGTDTQYF. The CDR3 DNA follows: TGTGCCAGCAGATCGCGTGGGACAGGGACGGATACGCAGTATTTT.

The chain is built from TRBV7-8 and TRBJ1-6; D is unclear. The CDR3 length is 17 residues. V was clipped by 6 bases and J by 5 bases, with 20 bases between them. The germline CDR1 and CDR2 sequences are SGHVS and FQNEAQ. CDR3 amino acids: CASRRTQGGPNNSPLHF. The CDR3 DNA reads as TGTGCCAGCAGGCGAACGCAAGGAGGGCCCAATAATTCACCCCTCCACTTT.

V gene TRBV3-1 (or the pseudogene TRBV3-2) combines with J gene TRBJ1-1; D gene unclear. The ends were cut back, 1 base at V and 6 bases at J, with 12 bases in the middle. CDR1 is LGHDT, CDR2 YNNKEL, per germline (reference sequence). The CDR3 totals 14 residues. DNA of the CDR3: TGTGCCAGCAGCCAAGCCGGAAGAGGGTCTGAAGCTTTCTTT. The encoded protein is CASSQAGRGSEAFF.

The V gene is TRBV19, the J gene TRBJ2-7, with a tentative D call TRBD2 (6 bases). The CDR3 totals 14 residues. Germline V gene sequence: CDR1 LNHDA, CDR2 SQIVND (reference sequence). Trimming stripped 7 bases from V and 6 bases from J, with 19 bases between. CDR3 residues: CASNQAGKAGEQYF. The CDR3, as DNA: TGTGCCAGTAACCAAGCGGGCAAAGCGGGCGAGCAGTACTTC.

The chain recombines TRBV7-9 with TRBJ1-2; the D gene is possibly TRBD1 (6 bases). Germline lookup yields CDR1 SEHNR and CDR2 FQNEAQ (reference sequence). The V end lost 5 bases, the J end lost 0 bases, and 22 bases lay between the germline ends. The CDR3 spans 18 residues. The CDR3 nucleotides are TGTGCCAGCAGCGGGATCATGGGGGCTCTCAGCGCTAACTATGGCTACACCTTC. Encoded protein: CASSGIMGALSANYGYTF.

The CDR3 reads CASSSNSGGIYNEQFF. Written as DNA, the CDR3 is TGTGCCAGCAGCTCAAATAGCGGGGGTATTTACAATGAGCAGTTCTTC. The chain joins TRBV5-4 to TRBJ2-1; 9 nucleotides match TRBD2. The length of the CDR3 is 16 residues. V trimming: 3 bases; J trimming: 4 bases; junction bases outside the gene matches: 8. The V gene's germline CDR1 is SGHNT and CDR2 YYREEE (reference sequence).

V and J are TRBV2 and TRBJ2-5, with TRBD2 identical over 8 bases. Germline loops: CDR1 SNHLY, CDR2 FYNNEI. The CDR3 contains 14 residues. With V trimmed by 8 bases and J by 0 bases, 5 bases remained unmatched. CDR3 residues: CASRGGTYQETQYF. The CDR3 nucleotides read TGTGCCAGCCGCGGGGGGACTTACCAAGAGACCCAGTACTTC.

The chain is built from TRBV5-1 and TRBJ1-6; 7 bases align to TRBD1. Germline V CDR1 and CDR2: SGHRS, YFSETQ. Losses at the gene ends were 2 bases for V and 7 bases for J; bases not matched to a gene: 6. This CDR3 has 15 amino acids. The CDR3 DNA is TGCGCCAGCAGCTTTGGACAGGACGGGAATTCACCCCTCCACTTT. This sequence encodes CASSFGQDGNSPLHF.

This chain joins TRBV5-1 and TRBJ2-3; TRBD1 matches at 7 bases. In germline, CDR1 is SGHRS, CDR2 YFSETQ. There are 15 residues in the CDR3. After removal of 0 bases from V and 0 bases from J, the junction contained 1 base not matched to a gene. As DNA, the CDR3 is TGCGCCAGCAGCTTGGGGGACAGCAGCACAGATACGCAGTATTTT. Encoded protein: CASSLGDSSTDTQYF.

This chain's CDR3 is CASSTRTGTEAFF. The CDR3 DNA reads TGTGCCAGCAGCACACGGACAGGAACTGAAGCTTTCTTT. V usage is TRBV7-2 and J usage is TRBJ1-1; 7 positions agree with TRBD1. Trimming at V came to 5 bases and at J to 5 bases, leaving 5 bases not matched to a gene. CDR1 SGHTA and CDR2 FQGNSA come from the germline V gene. This CDR3 contains 13 residues.

The gene calls are TRBV28 and TRBJ1-2; D is ambiguous. Trimming removed 2 bases at V and 8 bases at J, with 12 bases between. Germline assignment: CDR1 MDHEN and CDR2 SYDVKM. The CDR3 extends over 13 amino acids. CDR3 sequence reads: CASSLLGRVGYTF. The CDR3 DNA is TGTGCCAGCAGTTTACTCGGGAGGGTGGGCTACACCTTC.

This chain links TRBV27 with TRBJ1-4; 7 bases are a match to TRBD1. Germline CDR1 is MNHEY and CDR2 is SMNVEV (reference sequence). V lost 9 bases, J lost 11 bases, and 12 bases stayed unmatched. The CDR3 extends over 13 amino acids. This CDR3 reads CASRTGGNSKLFF. In DNA, the CDR3 is TGTGCCAGTCGGACAGGCGGAAATAGTAAACTGTTTTTT. Full variable domain (missing parts from reference TRBV27 and TRBJ1-4): EAQVTQNPRYLITVTGKKLTVTCSQNMNHEYMSWYRQDPGLGLRQIYYSMNVEVTDKGDVPEGYKVSRKEKRNFPLILESPSPNQTSLYFCASRTGGNSKLFFGSGTQLSVL.

This chain joins TRBV14 and TRBJ2-1; no clear D gene. V was pared by 0 bases and J by 7 bases, with 10 bases between. Germline CDR1 SGHDN, CDR2 FVKESK. This CDR3 comprises 14 residues. The CDR3 reads CASSQDWLGNEQFF. CDR3 nucleotides: TGTGCCAGCAGCCAAGATTGGCTCGGGAATGAGCAGTTCTTC.

V is TRBV5-1 and J is TRBJ1-3, with 9 bases matching TRBD1. This CDR3 region has 14 residues. After removal of 5 bases from V and 4 bases from J, the junction contained 4 bases not matched to a gene. Germline loops: CDR1 SGHRS, CDR2 YFSETQ. DNA for the CDR3: TGCGCCAGCAGACCTGGACAGGGGGGAAACACCATATATTTT. Translating gives CASRPGQGGNTIYF. Filled out from reference TRBV5-1 and TRBJ1-3, the complete variable domain reads KAGVTQTPRYLIKTRGQQVTLSCSPISGHRSVSWYQQTPGQGLQFLFEYFSETQRNKGNFPGRFSGRQFSNSRSEMNVSTLELGDSALYLCASRPGQGGNTIYFGEGSWLTVV.

This rearrangement joins TRBV7-2 to TRBJ2-5; TRBD2 agrees at 7 bases. This CDR3 has 14 amino acids. With V trimmed by 2 bases and J by 5 bases, 5 bases remained unmatched. The germline gives CDR1 SGHTA, CDR2 FQGNSA. The CDR3 loop is CASSLLGLSETQYF. Written as DNA, the CDR3 is TGTGCCAGCAGCTTATTGGGACTATCGGAGACCCAGTACTTC.

The chain has TRBV6-4 and TRBJ2-1; tentatively, D is TRBD2 (5 bases). Between the trimmed V and J ends, which lost 8 bases and 12 bases, there was a span of 23 bases. The CDR3 consists of 14 residues. Germline loops: CDR1 MRHNA, CDR2 SNTAGT. The CDR3, as DNA: TGTGCCAGCTCTTATGGCACTAGTGCGCCGGTGCAGTTCTTC. Its protein product is CASSYGTSAPVQFF.

The CDR3 protein is CASSEAGRTWGPEQFF. In DNA form, the CDR3 reads TGTGCCAGCAGTGAAGCGGGGAGAACGTGGGGTCCTGAGCAGTTCTTC. The chain uses TRBV7-2 and TRBJ2-1; 7 bases align to TRBD2. CDR1 and CDR2 from the germline V gene are SGHTA and FQGNSA. The CDR3 totals 16 residues. J gave up 9 bases and V 6 bases, and 17 bases lay outside the gene matches.

The table lists this clone with a few counts. The V gene is TRBV6-6, the J gene TRBJ1-2; 8 bases fit TRBD1. The CDR3 sequence is 15 residues long. V shed 3 bases, J shed 8 bases, and the junction held 11 bases outside the gene matches. Germline values: CDR1 MNHNY, CDR2 SVGAGI (reference sequence). CDR3 nucleotides: TGTGCCAGCAGTTATGATACTCAGGGGGCGGGAGGCTACACCTTC. Translation: CASSYDTQGAGGYTF.

This clone was detected a few times. The chain uses TRBV7-7 and TRBJ2-2; 10 positions agree with TRBD2. This CDR3 is built from 17 residues. V dropped 5 bases and J dropped 1; count of bases not matched to a gene: 7. The germline V gene encodes CDR1 SSHAT and CDR2 FNYEAQ (reference sequence). The CDR3 bases are TGTGCCAGCAGCAGCGGACTAGCGGTGAAGAACACCGGGGAGCTGTTTTTT. This encodes CASSSGLAVKNTGELFF.

In its sample, this clone was seen many times. The rearrangement joins TRBV4-1 to TRBJ2-2; TRBD2 matches 8 bases. This CDR3 has 17 amino acids. V was pared by 5 bases and J by 4 bases, with 12 bases of the junction left unmatched. Germline CDR1 and CDR2: MGHRA and YSYEKL. The chain's CDR3 is CASSDSSGRAVTGELFF. CDR3 nucleotide sequence: TGCGCCAGCAGCGATAGTTCCGGGAGGGCTGTCACCGGGGAGCTGTTTTTT.

The chain couples TRBV6-1 to TRBJ1-2, with D perhaps TRBD1 (6 bases). This CDR3 is 15 amino acids long. Per germline, CDR1 MNHNS and CDR2 SASEGT. Trimming took 5 bases from V and 4 from J, leaving 17 bases between them. The CDR3 loop reads CASSQLRGSSYGYTF. The CDR3 nucleotides are TGTGCCAGCAGTCAGCTCAGGGGTAGTTCCTATGGCTACACCTTC.

V usage is TRBV28 and J usage is TRBJ2-2, with 9 positions matching TRBD2. The V and J ends lost 6 bases and 2 bases, in that order; junction bases with no gene match: 4. The CDR3 runs 15 residues. Looked up from germline, CDR1 is MDHEN and CDR2 is SYDVKM. The CDR3: CASSRSGSNTGELFF. CDR3 coding DNA: TGTGCCAGCAGCCGTAGCGGGAGCAACACCGGGGAGCTGTTTTTT. Full variable domain (missing parts from reference TRBV28 and TRBJ2-2): DVKVTQSSRYLVKRTGEKVFLECVQDMDHENMFWYRQDPGLGLRLIYFSYDVKMKEKGDIPEGYSVSREKKERFSLILESASTNQTSMYLCASSRSGSNTGELFFGEGSRLTVL.

The chain combines TRBV12-5 with TRBJ1-1; 10 bases are shared with TRBD1. CDR3 length: 17 amino acids. Trimming at V came to 0 bases and at J to 0 bases, leaving 4 bases not matched to a gene. In germline, CDR1 is LGHNT, CDR2 FRNRAP. The CDR3 coding sequence is TGTGCTAGTGGTTTGGTAAACGACAGGGGGCTGAACACTGAAGCTTTCTTT. This encodes CASGLVNDRGLNTEAFF.

The chain couples TRBV2 to TRBJ1-4; D is unclear. CDR3 length equals 14 residues. V lost 5 bases and J 7 bases, leaving 14 bases between the germline ends. In germline, CDR1 is SNHLY, CDR2 FYNNEI. CDR3 protein: CASSSRVRSEKLFF. CDR3 nucleotide sequence: TGTGCCAGCAGTTCGAGGGTGCGGTCTGAAAAACTGTTTTTT.